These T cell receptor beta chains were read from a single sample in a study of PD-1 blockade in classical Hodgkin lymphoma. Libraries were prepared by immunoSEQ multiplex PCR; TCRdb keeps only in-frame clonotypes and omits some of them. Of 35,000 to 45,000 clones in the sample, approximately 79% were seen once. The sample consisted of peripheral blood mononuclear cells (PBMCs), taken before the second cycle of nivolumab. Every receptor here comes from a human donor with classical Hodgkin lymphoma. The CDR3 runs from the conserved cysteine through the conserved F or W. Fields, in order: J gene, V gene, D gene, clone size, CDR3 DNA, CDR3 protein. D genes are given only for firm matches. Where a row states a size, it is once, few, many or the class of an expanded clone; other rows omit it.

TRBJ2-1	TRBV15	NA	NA	TGTGCCACCAGCAGAGATAGGTCCCAGGGCACTGAGCAGTTCTTC	CATSRDRSQGTEQFF
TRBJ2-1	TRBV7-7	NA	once	TGTGCTAGCAGCCTCACGGGGAGCTCCTACAATGAGCAGTTCTTC	CASSLTGSSYNEQFF
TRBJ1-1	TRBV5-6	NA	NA	TGTGCCAGCAGCCACGGACAGAACACTGAAGCTTTCTTT	CASSHGQNTEAFF
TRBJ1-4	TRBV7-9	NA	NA	TGTGCCAGCAGCTTATTCGGACGGGATGAAAAACTGTTTTTT	CASSLFGRDEKLFF
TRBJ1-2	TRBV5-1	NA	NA	TGCGCCAGCAGCTCGGACGCTGGTATCTATGGCTACACCTTC	CASSSDAGIYGYTF
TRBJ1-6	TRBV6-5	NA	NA	TGTGCCAGCAGGGGGCCGGAGGGCCGGCCACCCCTCCACTTT	CASRGPEGRPPLHF
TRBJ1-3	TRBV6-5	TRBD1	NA	TGTGCCAGCAGTCCAGGGGGCGCGGTAGGAAACACCATATATTTT	CASSPGGAVGNTIYF
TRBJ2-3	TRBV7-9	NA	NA	TGTGCCAGCAGCTTAGGCCAGGGATGGACAGATACGCAGTATTTT	CASSLGQGWTDTQYF
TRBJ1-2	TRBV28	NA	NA	TGTGCCAGCAGTTTATTAGGGTTAGGCTATGGCTACACCTTC	CASSLLGLGYGYTF
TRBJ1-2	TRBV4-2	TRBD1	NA	TGTGCCAGCAGCCAAGACGGGCGGGCGTGGCAGGGGGAAGGCTACACCTTC	CASSQDGRAWQGEGYTF
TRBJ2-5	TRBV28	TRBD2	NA	TGTGCCAGCAGCCTGGGGGGACTAGCGGGAAGAGAGACCCAGTACTTC	CASSLGGLAGRETQYF
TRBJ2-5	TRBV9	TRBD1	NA	TGTGCCAGCAGCGCCGGGACAGGGGGCTTGGCAGGGACCCAGTACTTC	CASSAGTGGLAGTQYF
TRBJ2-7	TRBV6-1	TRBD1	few	TGTGCCAGCAGTCAGACAGGGTACTCCTACGAGCAGTACTTC	CASSQTGYSYEQYF
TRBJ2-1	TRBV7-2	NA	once	TGTGCCAGCAGCTCAGTAGGGGGCTCCTACAATGAGCAGTTCTTC	CASSSVGGSYNEQFF
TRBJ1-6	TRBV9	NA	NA	TGTGCCAGCAGCCAGTTAGGGACCTATAATTCACCCCTCCACTTT	CASSQLGTYNSPLHF
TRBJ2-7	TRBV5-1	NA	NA	TGCGCCAGCAGCTGGGGCTCCTACGAGCAGTACTTC	CASSWGSYEQYF
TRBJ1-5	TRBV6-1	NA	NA	TGTGCCAGCATGGATGGTCAGCCCCAGCATTTT	CASMDGQPQHF
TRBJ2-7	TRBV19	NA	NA	TGTGCCAGTAGTATCAGGCCGGGCTTCGAGCAGTACTTC	CASSIRPGFEQYF
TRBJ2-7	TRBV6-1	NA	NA	TGTGCCGGCTTGTCGGGACAAACCTACGAGCAGTACTTC	CAGLSGQTYEQYF
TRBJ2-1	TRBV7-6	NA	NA	TGTGCCAGCAGCCGACTAGGGAACAATGAGCAGTTCTTC	CASSRLGNNEQFF
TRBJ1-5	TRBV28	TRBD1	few	TGTGCCAGCAACTTTGGGGGACAGCAGCCCCAGCATTTT	CASNFGGQQPQHF
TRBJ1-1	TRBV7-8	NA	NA	TGTGCCAGCAGCTTTTCTGTCCAGCCCTTCACTGAAGCTTTCTTT	CASSFSVQPFTEAFF
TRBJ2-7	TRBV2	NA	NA	TGTGCCAGCAGTGCCCCGGGAAGTGGAACCTACGAGCAGTACTTC	CASSAPGSGTYEQYF
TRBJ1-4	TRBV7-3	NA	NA	TGTGCCAGCAGCTTAATGGGGCACAATAGGGGTAATGAAAAACTGTTTTTT	CASSLMGHNRGNEKLFF
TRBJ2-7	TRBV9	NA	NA	TGTGCCAGCAGCGTAGGCACATTCGGCTACGAGCAGTACTTC	CASSVGTFGYEQYF
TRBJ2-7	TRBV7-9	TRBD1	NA	TGTGCCAGCAGCTTAACGGACGGGACAGGGGGACCCTACGAGCAGTACTTC	CASSLTDGTGGPYEQYF
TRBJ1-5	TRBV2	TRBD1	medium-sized	TGTGCCAGCAGTGGTAGAGGACAGGGGATTCAGCCCCAGCATTTT	CASSGRGQGIQPQHF
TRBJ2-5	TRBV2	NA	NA	TGTGCCAGCAGGCTGGGCAGCCAAGAGACCCAGTACTTC	CASRLGSQETQYF
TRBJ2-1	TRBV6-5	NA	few	TGTGCCAGCAGTACCTTCTTAAGCCAACAGAGTAAGCAGTTCTTC	CASSTFLSQQSKQFF
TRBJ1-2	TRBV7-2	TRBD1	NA	TGTGCCAGCAGCTTACTCGGTCAGGGGGCCCAGTTTCGCTATGGCTACACCTTC	CASSLLGQGAQFRYGYTF
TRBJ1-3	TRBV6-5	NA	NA	TGTGCCAGCAGGTTTTCCTACACCATATATTTT	CASRFSYTIYF
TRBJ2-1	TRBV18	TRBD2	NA	TGTGCCAGCTCACCTTGGACTAGCGGGGGCGGTGAGCAGTTCTTC	CASSPWTSGGGEQFF
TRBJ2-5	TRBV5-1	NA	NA	TGCGCCAGCAGTTCGGTCTTTCTAAGGGGAGAGACCCAGTACTTC	CASSSVFLRGETQYF
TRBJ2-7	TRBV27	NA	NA	TGTGCCAGCAGTTTAAAGGCGGGCAGCTCCTACGAGCAGTACTTC	CASSLKAGSSYEQYF
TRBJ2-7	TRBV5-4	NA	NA	TGTGCCAGCAGCTTGGCCTTGGGGAGATCCTACGAGCAGTACTTC	CASSLALGRSYEQYF
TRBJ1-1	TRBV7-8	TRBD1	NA	TGTGCCAGCAGCCAACGACAGGGGGCTTTATCTGAAGCTTTCTTT	CASSQRQGALSEAFF
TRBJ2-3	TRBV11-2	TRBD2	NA	TGTGCCAGCAGCTTAAATCCTAGCGGGAGAGTCGGGCAGTATTTT	CASSLNPSGRVGQYF
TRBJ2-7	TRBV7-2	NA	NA	TGTGCCAGCAGCCATACATCCTACGAGCAGTACTTC	CASSHTSYEQYF
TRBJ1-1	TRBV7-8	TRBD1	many	TGTGCCAGCAGCTCAGGGGGCTACGGCACTGAAGCTTTCTTT	CASSSGGYGTEAFF
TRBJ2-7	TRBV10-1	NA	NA	TGCGCCAGTAGTGAGTTTGGGACTCGCGGCCCCTACGAGCAGTACTTC	CASSEFGTRGPYEQYF
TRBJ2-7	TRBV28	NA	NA	TGTGCCAGCAGTTTAGGACGGGGGCAGTACTTC	CASSLGRGQYF
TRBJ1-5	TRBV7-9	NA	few	TGTGCCAGCAGCTTAGAGGGCAGGGAGGGGATCGGTCAGCCCCAGCATTTT	CASSLEGREGIGQPQHF
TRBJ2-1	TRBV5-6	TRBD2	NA	TGTGCCAGCAGCTTGGCCCTAGCGGGGCTGACCTACAATGAGCAGTTCTTC	CASSLALAGLTYNEQFF
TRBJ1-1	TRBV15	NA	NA	TGTGCCACCAGCTCCCGGGCGATCCCAGGGAACACTGAAGCTTTCTTT	CATSSRAIPGNTEAFF
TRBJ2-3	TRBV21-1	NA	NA	TGTGCCAGCACCTTATCTTTTACAGGGGAGACTCACGGCACAGATACGCAGTATTTT	CASTLSFTGETHGTDTQYF
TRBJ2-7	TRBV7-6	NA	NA	TGTGCCAGCAGCTTAGCGGTAGAGTACGAGCAGTACTTC	CASSLAVEYEQYF
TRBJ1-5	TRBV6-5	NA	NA	TGTGCCAGCAGTGAATACGTAGACAATCAGCCCCAGCATTTT	CASSEYVDNQPQHF
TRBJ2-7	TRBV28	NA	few	TGTGCCAGCAGGGACCTAAGAGACGAATCCTACGAGCAGTACTTC	CASRDLRDESYEQYF